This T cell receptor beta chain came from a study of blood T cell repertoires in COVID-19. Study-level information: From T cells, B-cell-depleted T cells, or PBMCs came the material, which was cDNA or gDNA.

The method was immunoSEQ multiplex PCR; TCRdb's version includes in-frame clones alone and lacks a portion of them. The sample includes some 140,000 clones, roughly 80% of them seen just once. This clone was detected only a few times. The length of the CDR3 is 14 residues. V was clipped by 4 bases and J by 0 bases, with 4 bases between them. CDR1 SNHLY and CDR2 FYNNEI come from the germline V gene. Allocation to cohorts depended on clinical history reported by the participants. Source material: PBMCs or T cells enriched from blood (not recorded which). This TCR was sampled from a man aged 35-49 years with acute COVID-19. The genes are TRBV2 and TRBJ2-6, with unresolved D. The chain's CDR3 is CASSGHSGANVLTF. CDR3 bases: TGTGCCAGCAGTGGACACTCTGGGGCCAACGTCCTGACTTTC.